The clone carrying this TCR beta chain was recorded a few times. Its target is unknown. J gave up 1 base and V 0 bases, and 2 bases lay outside the gene matches. This CDR3 region has 15 residues. Germline V CDR1 and CDR2: SGHNT, YYREEE (reference sequence). The record originates from a study of beta chain features in type 1 diabetes. Across the study: Healthy donors, compared against patients, showed similar age, gender and cell yields. General study points: Researchers report that Type 1 diabetes patients had moderately but significantly shorter TCRB CDR3s across all four CD4+ subsets. VDJ junctions in type 1 diabetes patients carried more deletions and fewer insertions. The naive, central memory and Treg TCRB repertoires looked more alike in patients than they did in healthy donors.

Sequenced material consisted of expressed TCRB transcripts (all of the isolated RNA was reverse transcribed). Libraries were prepared by immunoSEQ multiplex PCR; TCRdb keeps only in-frame clonotypes and omits some of them. The top ten clones hold 0.022% of a sample with under 850,000 clones, 10% to 15% of them seen once. Each of the CD4+ naive, central memory, regulatory and stem cell-like memory populations was sorted via CD45RO/CCR7/CD25/CD127/CD95/CD27. This rearrangement joins TRBV5-4 to TRBJ2-5; 8 bases are a match to TRBD2. Material: naive CD4+ T cells from blood. The receptor was isolated from a man younger than 35 with type 1 diabetes. CDR3 sequence reads: CASSLGGLAQETQYF. In DNA form, the CDR3 reads TGTGCCAGCAGCTTGGGTGGACTAGCCCAAGAGACCCAGTACTTC. Full variable domain (missing parts from reference TRBV5-4 and TRBJ2-5): ETGVTQSPTHLIKTRGQQVTLRCSSQSGHNTVSWYQQALGQGPQFIFQYYREEENGRGNFPPRFSGLQFPNYSSELNVNALELDDSALYLCASSLGGLAQETQYFGPGTRLLVL.